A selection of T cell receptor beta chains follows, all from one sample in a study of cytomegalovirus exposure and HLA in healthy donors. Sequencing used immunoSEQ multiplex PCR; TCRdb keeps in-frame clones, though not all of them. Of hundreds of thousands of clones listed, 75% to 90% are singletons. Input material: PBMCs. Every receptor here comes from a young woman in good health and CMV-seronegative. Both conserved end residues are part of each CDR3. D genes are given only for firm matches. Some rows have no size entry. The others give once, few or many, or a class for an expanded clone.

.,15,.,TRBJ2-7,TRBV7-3,CASSLSAGRDYEQYF,TGTGCCAGCAGCCTTTCCGCAGGCAGGGACTACGAGCAGTACTTC
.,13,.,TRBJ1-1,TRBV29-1,CSSGGGTNTEAFF,TGCAGCTCCGGGGGGGGGACGAACACTGAAGCTTTCTTT
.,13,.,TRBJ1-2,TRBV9,CASSVVVNYGYTF,TGTGCCAGCAGCGTAGTTGTAAACTATGGCTACACCTTC
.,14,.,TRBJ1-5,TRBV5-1,CASSLGDNNQPQHF,TGCGCCAGCAGCTTGGGGGACAACAATCAGCCCCAGCATTTT
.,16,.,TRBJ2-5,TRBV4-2,CASSQDIGAGGETQYF,TGTGCCAGCAGCCAAGATATTGGGGCAGGTGGGGAGACCCAGTACTTC
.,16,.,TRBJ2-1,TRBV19,CASSIAAGSSYNEQFF,TGTGCCAGTAGTATAGCGGCGGGGAGCTCCTACAATGAGCAGTTCTTC
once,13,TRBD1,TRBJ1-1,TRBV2,CASRQGLNTEAFF,TGTGCCAGCCGACAGGGGTTGAACACTGAAGCTTTCTTT
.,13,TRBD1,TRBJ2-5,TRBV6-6,CASSTGQVKTQYF,TGTGCCAGCAGCACAGGACAGGTGAAGACCCAGTACTTC
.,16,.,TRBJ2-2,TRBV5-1,CASSLAGGGHTGELFF,TGCGCCAGCAGCTTGGCGGGGGGCGGTCACACCGGGGAGCTGTTTTTT
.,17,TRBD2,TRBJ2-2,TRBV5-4,CASSLSALAGVTGELFF,TGTGCCAGCAGCTTGAGTGCGCTGGCGGGAGTTACCGGGGAGCTGTTTTTT
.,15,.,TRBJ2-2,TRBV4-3,CASSQVPGGTGELFF,TGCGCCAGCAGCCAAGTGCCCGGGGGCACCGGGGAGCTGTTTTTT
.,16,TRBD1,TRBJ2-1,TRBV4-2,CASSQETGGSYNEQFF,TGTGCCAGCAGCCAAGAGACAGGGGGGTCCTACAATGAGCAGTTCTTC
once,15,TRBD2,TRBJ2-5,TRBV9,CASSLGLDGKETQYF,TGTGCCAGCAGCTTAGGACTAGATGGTAAAGAGACCCAGTACTTC
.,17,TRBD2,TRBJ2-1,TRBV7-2,CASSLPRGGRASNEQFF,TGTGCCAGCAGCTTACCGAGGGGAGGGAGGGCCTCTAATGAGCAGTTCTTC
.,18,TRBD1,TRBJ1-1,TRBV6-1,CASSEGVWDRVRNTEAFF,TGTGCCAGCAGTGAAGGGGTGTGGGACAGGGTTCGGAACACTGAAGCTTTCTTT
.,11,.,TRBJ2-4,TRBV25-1,CASGQINIQYF,TGTGCCAGTGGACAGATAAACATTCAGTACTTC
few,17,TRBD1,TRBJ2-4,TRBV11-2,CASSGLGQGKAKNIQYF,TGTGCCAGCAGCGGACTTGGACAGGGGAAAGCCAAAAACATTCAGTACTTC
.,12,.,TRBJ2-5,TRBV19,CASSQGGETQYF,TGTGCCAGTTCCCAGGGGGGAGAGACCCAGTACTTC
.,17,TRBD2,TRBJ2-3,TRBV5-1,CASSFSKLAGVEDTQYF,TGCGCCAGCAGCTTCTCCAAACTAGCGGGAGTGGAAGATACGCAGTATTTT
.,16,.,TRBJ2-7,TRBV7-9,CASSLVIAESSYEQYF,TGTGCCAGCAGCTTAGTTATAGCGGAAAGCTCCTACGAGCAGTACTTC
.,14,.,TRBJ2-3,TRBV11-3,CASSLVGSTDTQYF,TGTGCCAGCAGCTTAGTCGGGAGCACAGATACGCAGTATTTT
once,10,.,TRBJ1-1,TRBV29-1,CSVGLTEAFF,TGCAGCGTGGGACTCACTGAAGCTTTCTTT
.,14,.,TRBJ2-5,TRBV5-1,CASSSPGLQETQYF,TGCGCCAGCAGCTCTCCGGGACTTCAAGAGACCCAGTACTTC
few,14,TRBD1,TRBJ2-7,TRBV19,CASSMGTGTYEQYF,TGTGCCAGTAGTATGGGGACAGGGACCTACGAGCAGTACTTC
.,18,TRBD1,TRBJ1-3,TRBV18,CASSPLGQGSRSGNTIYF,TGTGCCAGCTCACCACTGGGACAGGGTTCCCGCTCTGGAAACACCATATATTTT
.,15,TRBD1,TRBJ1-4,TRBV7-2,CASSSRQGANEKLFF,TGTGCCAGCAGCTCTAGACAGGGGGCTAATGAAAAACTGTTTTTT
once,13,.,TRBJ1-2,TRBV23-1,CASCPDSDYGYTF,TGCGCCAGCTGTCCGGACAGTGACTATGGCTACACCTTC
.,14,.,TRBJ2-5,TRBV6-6,CASSYSGRVGTQYF,TGTGCCAGCAGTTACTCTGGCAGGGTGGGGACCCAGTACTTC
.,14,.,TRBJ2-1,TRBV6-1,CASSDIQGGNEQFF,TGTGCCAGCAGTGATATCCAGGGTGGGAATGAGCAGTTCTTC
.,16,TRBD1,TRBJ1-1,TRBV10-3,CAIRSRDRDLNTEAFF,TGTGCCATCAGGTCCCGGGACAGGGATTTGAACACTGAAGCTTTCTTT
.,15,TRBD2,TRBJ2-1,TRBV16,CASSPPDGRVDEQFF,TGTGCCAGCAGCCCCCCGGACGGGAGGGTGGATGAGCAGTTCTTC
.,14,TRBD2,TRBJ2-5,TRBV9,CASSVTSAPETQYF,TGTGCCAGCAGCGTAACTAGCGCCCCAGAGACCCAGTACTTC
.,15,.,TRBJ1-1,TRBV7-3,CASSLTPGAGTEAFF,TGTGCCAGCAGCTTAACTCCAGGGGCGGGCACTGAAGCTTTCTTT
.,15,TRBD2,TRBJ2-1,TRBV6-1,CASSAMSGGYNEQFF,TGTGCCAGCAGTGCTATGTCGGGAGGCTACAATGAGCAGTTCTTC
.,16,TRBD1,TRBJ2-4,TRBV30,CAWGRQGGLAKNIQYF,TGTGCCTGGGGGAGACAGGGTGGCCTAGCCAAAAACATTCAGTACTTC
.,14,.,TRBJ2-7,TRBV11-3,CASSLVGGVDEQYF,TGTGCCAGCAGCTTAGTTGGAGGGGTCGACGAGCAGTACTTC
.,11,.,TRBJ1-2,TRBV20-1,CSARLGVGYTF,TGCAGTGCCCGACTCGGCGTGGGCTACACCTTC
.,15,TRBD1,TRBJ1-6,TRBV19,CASSRTGGSSSPLHF,TGTGCCAGTAGTAGAACAGGGGGCTCGAGTTCACCCCTCCACTTT
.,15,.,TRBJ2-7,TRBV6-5,CASSLTGVSSYEQYF,TGTGCCAGCAGTCTGACAGGTGTGAGCTCCTACGAGCAGTACTTC
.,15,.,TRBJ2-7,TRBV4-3,CASSPVQASSYEQYF,TGCGCCAGCAGCCCGGTCCAGGCAAGCTCCTACGAGCAGTACTTC
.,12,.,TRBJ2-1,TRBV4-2,CASRSGYNEQFF,TGTGCCAGCCGCAGCGGTTACAATGAGCAGTTCTTC
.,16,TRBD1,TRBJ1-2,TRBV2,CASSEGGQGAPYGYTF,TGTGCCAGCAGTGAAGGGGGACAGGGGGCTCCCTATGGCTACACCTTC
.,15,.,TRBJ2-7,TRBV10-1,CASSDPPTGNYEQYF,TGCGCCAGCAGCGACCCCCCGACAGGAAACTACGAGCAGTACTTC
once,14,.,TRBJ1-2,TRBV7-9,CASSLRGWGYGYTF,TGTGCCAGCAGCTTACGGGGTTGGGGCTATGGCTACACCTTC
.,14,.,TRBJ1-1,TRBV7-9,CASSLAGILRGAFF,TGTGCCAGCAGCCTGGCCGGGATCCTTAGAGGCGCTTTCTTT
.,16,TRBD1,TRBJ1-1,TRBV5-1,CASSERDSRLNTEAFF,TGCGCCAGCAGCGAAAGGGACAGCAGGCTGAACACTGAAGCTTTCTTT
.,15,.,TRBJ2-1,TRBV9,CASSVVAGGVNEQFF,TGTGCCAGCAGCGTAGTAGCAGGAGGGGTCAATGAGCAGTTCTTC
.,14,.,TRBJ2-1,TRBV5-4,CASSLITVNNEQFF,TGTGCCAGCAGCTTGATTACGGTGAACAATGAGCAGTTCTTC
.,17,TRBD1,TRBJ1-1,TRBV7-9,CASSSNAGGVPNTEAFF,TGTGCCAGCAGCTCAAACGCAGGGGGCGTCCCGAACACTGAAGCTTTCTTT
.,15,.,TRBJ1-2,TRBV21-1,CASSKRDSKYYGYTF,TGTGCCAGCAGCAAACGGGACAGCAAGTACTATGGCTACACCTTC
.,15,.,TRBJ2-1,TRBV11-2,CASSLDLGGYNEQFF,TGTGCCAGCAGCCTCGATCTCGGGGGTTACAATGAGCAGTTCTTC
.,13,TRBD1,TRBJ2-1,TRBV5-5,CASSSDRGGEQFF,TGTGCCAGCAGCTCAGACAGGGGAGGTGAGCAGTTCTTC
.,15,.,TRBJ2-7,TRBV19,CASSKSANKIYEQYF,TGTGCCAGTAGTAAAAGTGCTAATAAAATCTACGAGCAGTACTTC
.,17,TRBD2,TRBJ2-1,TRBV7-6,CASSASLGTSTYNEQFF,TGTGCCAGCAGCGCCAGCTTAGGGACTAGCACCTACAATGAGCAGTTCTTC
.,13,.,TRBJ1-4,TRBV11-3,CASSFGVNEKLFF,TGTGCCAGCAGCTTCGGGGTTAATGAAAAACTGTTTTTT